The 3 T cell receptor beta chains in this list originate from one sample, sequenced in a study of blood T cell repertoires in COVID-19. TCRdb's table, derived via immunoSEQ multiplex PCR, lists solely in-frame clones and lacks some. The sample lists some 250,000 clones, about 86% occurring once. Sequencing used peripheral blood. These receptors were collected from a young man with active or convalescent COVID-19.

The chain employs TRBV6-4 and TRBJ1-2, with a tentative D call TRBD1 (5 bases). The CDR3 has 13 residues. Trimming removed 6 bases at V and 2 bases at J, with 10 bases between. Germline loops: CDR1 MRHNA, CDR2 SNTAGT. This CDR3 reads CASSQGLNYGYTF. CDR3 coding DNA: TGTGCCAGCAGCCAGGGTTTAAACTATGGCTACACCTTC.

The rearrangement joins TRBV6-5 to TRBJ1-3; TRBD1 matches at 10 bases. The J segment lost 3 bases and the V segment lost 0 bases, leaving 2 bases of the junction unmatched. The CDR3 runs 16 residues. Looked up from germline, CDR1 is MNHEY and CDR2 is SVGAGI. The CDR3 here is CASSYSGQGSGNTIYF. The CDR3 DNA follows: TGTGCCAGCAGTTACTCGGGACAGGGGAGTGGAAACACCATATATTTT.

This sequence joins TRBV6-6 and TRBJ2-1, with 7 bases fitting TRBD2. Germline V lookup: CDR1 MNHNY, CDR2 SVGAGI (reference sequence). CDR3 length: 16 residues. V lost 10 bases, J lost 6 bases, and 18 bases stayed unmatched. This chain's CDR3 is CATSNSRGVQGNEQFF. The CDR3 DNA is TGTGCCACCTCTAATTCTCGGGGGGTCCAGGGCAATGAGCAGTTCTTC.